The 27 T cell receptor beta chains presented below share a single source sample, sequenced in a study of long-term antiretroviral therapy in people with HIV. The libraries were made with immunoSEQ v3.0 at survey level. This table comes from immunoSEQ multiplex PCR, and its TCRdb copy is limited to in-frame clones, with some not included. The table has more than 25,000 clones, approximately 79% seen once; the top ten hold 11%. This specimen consisted of unsorted PBMCs, obtained 2.1 years after starting antiretroviral therapy. All receptors derive from a man in his thirties or forties with HIV.

CDR3 DNA: TGCGCCAGCAGCTTGGCTGGCGGGACCTACAATGAGCAGTTCTTC. Translating it yields CASSLAGGTYNEQFF. The chain combines TRBV5-1 with TRBJ2-1; D is possibly TRBD2 (6 bases). Germline assignment: CDR1 SGHRS and CDR2 YFSETQ. This CDR3 has 15 amino acids. V was cut by 0 bases and J by 2 bases, with 9 bases left in between.

The V and J genes are TRBV5-1 and TRBJ1-1; the D is unclear. Trimming left V 1 base short and J 1 base short, with 5 bases between. The CDR3 has 13 residues. The germline V gene encodes CDR1 SGHRS and CDR2 YFSETQ. The CDR3 sequence: CASSLLQNTEAFF. The CDR3 nucleotides read TGCGCCAGCAGCTTGTTACAGAACACTGAAGCTTTCTTT.

This clone has more than one count but fewer than ten. This CDR3 is also generated by other DNA sequences in the sample. The chain joins TRBV7-2 to TRBJ2-7, with TRBD2 matching 9 bases. This CDR3 spans 17 amino acids. The germline V gene encodes CDR1 SGHTA and CDR2 FQGNSA. Trimming cost V 1 base and J 3 bases; bases outside gene matches: 10. CDR3 bases: TGTGCCAGCAGCTTAGGCCCCTTGGCGGGAGGGCTCTACGAGCAGTACTTC. Protein sequence: CASSLGPLAGGLYEQYF. The full variable domain, with the rest looked up from reference TRBV7-2 and TRBJ2-7, is GAGVSQSPSNKVTEKGKDVELRCDPISGHTALYWYRQSLGQGLEFLIYFQGNSAPDKSGLPSDRFSAERTGGSVSTLTIQRTQQEDSAVYLCASSLGPLAGGLYEQYFGPGTRLTVT.

This chain links TRBV27 with TRBJ2-1; D unclear. CDR3 length: 11 residues. The ends were cut back, 6 bases at V and 9 bases at J, with 9 bases in the middle. The germline V gene has CDR1 MNHEY and CDR2 SMNVEV (reference sequence). CDR3 sequence (DNA): TGTGCCAGCAGCGCCGCCGGTGAGCAGTTCTTC. Residues: CASSAAGEQFF.

This chain joins TRBV9 and TRBJ2-1; TRBD1 might be the D (5 bases). The CDR3 runs 14 residues. Germline CDR1 is SGDLS and CDR2 is YYNGEE. V was pared by 0 bases and J by 9 bases, with 13 bases between. In nucleotides, the CDR3 is TGTGCCAGCAGCGTAGGTGCAGGGAAGAGTGAGCAGTTCTTC. It yields the protein CASSVGAGKSEQFF.

The V gene is TRBV7-2, the J gene TRBJ2-7; possible D gene TRBD2, 5 bases. CDR1 SGHTA and CDR2 FQGNSA come from the germline V gene. V lost 6 bases, J lost 4 bases, and 10 bases lay in between. The CDR3 is 12 residues long. Here the CDR3 reads CASSPTGYEQYF. CDR3 nucleotide sequence: TGTGCCAGCAGTCCGACGGGGTACGAGCAGTACTTC.

This chain links TRBV7-2 with TRBJ1-2, with D tentatively TRBD1 (6 bases). The CDR3 contains 15 residues. V lost 1 base to trimming and J lost 6 bases, with 15 bases between them. Germline CDR1 is SGHTA and CDR2 is FQGNSA. CDR3 DNA sequence: TGTGCCAGCAGCTTAGGACCAGGGGAGGGGGATGGCTACACCTTC. It codes for CASSLGPGEGDGYTF.

The count of this clone is one. J is TRBJ2-7 and V is TRBV29-1; no firm D call. Germline values: CDR1 SQVTM, CDR2 ANQGSEA. This CDR3 region has 12 residues. Between the trimmed V and J ends, which lost 4 bases and 6 bases, there was a span of 13 bases. The CDR3 region has the DNA TGCAGCGTTGGGGCCTCACCCCGCGAGCAGTACTTC. Its protein product is CSVGASPREQYF.

This clone counts as medium-sized. The chain employs TRBV27 and TRBJ2-7, with TRBD1 identical over 7 bases. The germline V gene has CDR1 MNHEY and CDR2 SMNVEV (reference sequence). Unmatched junction bases numbered 5, after V lost 5 bases and J lost 4 bases. The CDR3 totals 13 residues. CDR3 amino acids: CASSSSQGYEQYF. The CDR3 coding sequence is TGTGCCAGCAGTAGCTCACAGGGGTACGAGCAGTACTTC.

This sequence joins TRBV10-1 and TRBJ1-1, with a possible D match to TRBD1 (6 bases). The CDR3 extends over 13 amino acids. CDR1 and CDR2 from the germline V gene are WNHNN and SYGVQD (reference sequence). The V gene lost 6 bases and the J gene lost 5 bases, with 13 bases spanning the gap. The CDR3 DNA reads as TGCGCCAGCAGAGACAGGTGGGGGACTGAAGCTTTCTTT. This translates into CASRDRWGTEAFF.

The chain uses TRBV5-5 and TRBJ1-2, with a weak D call TRBD1 (6 bases). The CDR3 has 12 amino acids. V was shortened by 5 bases and J by 8 bases, with 13 bases between the two germline ends. CDR1 is SGHKS and CDR2 is YYEKEE in the germline V gene (reference sequence). Here the CDR3 DNA reads TGTGCCAGCAGTTGGGACATGAGCGGCTACACCTTC. Protein: CASSWDMSGYTF.

J is TRBJ1-6 and V is TRBV2, with D uncertain. Germline CDR1 and CDR2: SNHLY and FYNNEI. The CDR3 consists of 15 residues. V lost 3 bases and J 7 bases, leaving 13 bases between the germline ends. The CDR3 region is CASSDRSGINSPLHF. Written as DNA, the CDR3 is TGTGCCAGCAGTGACAGGTCCGGAATCAATTCACCCCTCCACTTT. Full variable domain (rest looked up from reference TRBV2 and TRBJ1-6): EPEVTQTPSHQVTQMGQEVILRCVPISNHLYFYWYRQILGQKVEFLVSFYNNEISEKSEIFDDQFSVERPDGSNFTLKIRSTKLEDSAMYFCASSDRSGINSPLHFGNGTRLTVT.

CDR3 amino acids: CASSIGQFRTGELFF. In DNA, the CDR3 is TGCGCCAGCAGCATAGGACAGTTCCGCACCGGGGAGCTGTTTTTT. The chain recombines TRBV5-1 with TRBJ2-2; D is possibly TRBD1 (6 bases). V was trimmed by 4 bases and J by 4 bases, leaving 14 bases between them. CDR3 length equals 15 residues. Looked up from germline, CDR1 is SGHRS and CDR2 is YFSETQ.

The V gene is TRBV4-1, the J gene TRBJ1-3; D is uncertain. The germline V gene has CDR1 MGHRA and CDR2 YSYEKL. This CDR3 has 15 residues. Trimming cost V 1 base and J 0 bases, with 7 bases left between them. The CDR3 region has the DNA TGCGCCAGCAGCCAAGGCAGGATCTCTGGAAACACCATATATTTT. Amino acids: CASSQGRISGNTIYF.

V gene TRBV19 combines with J gene TRBJ2-7; TRBD2 might be the D (6 bases). Trimming pared 0 bases from V and 0 bases from J, leaving 12 bases between. The CDR3 totals 16 residues. From germline, CDR1 is LNHDA and CDR2 SQIVND (reference sequence). CDR3 sequence reads: CASSIDRHSGSYEQYF. DNA for the CDR3: TGTGCCAGTAGTATAGATCGGCATAGCGGCTCCTACGAGCAGTACTTC.

The rearrangement joins TRBV10-3 to TRBJ2-3; 7 bases agree with TRBD2. V was pared by 4 bases and J by 2 bases, with 9 bases of the junction left unmatched. The CDR3 has 16 amino acids. In germline, CDR1 is ENHRY, CDR2 SYGVKD. The CDR3 coding sequence is TGTGCCATCAGTGGTAGTATACGGGGGGACACAGATACGCAGTATTTT. Protein sequence: CAISGSIRGDTDTQYF.

The rearrangement uses TRBV7-3 and TRBJ2-1, with 14 bases lining up with TRBD2. The CDR3 covers 16 residues. Germline values: CDR1 SGHTA, CDR2 FQGTGA. The V segment lost 4 bases and the J segment 8 bases; nucleotides outside the gene matches: 7. As DNA, the CDR3 is TGTGCCAGCAGCTCCCCGACTAGCGGGGGGGCCCATGAGCAGTTCTTC. It codes for CASSSPTSGGAHEQFF.

J is TRBJ2-5 and V is TRBV28; 12 bases align to TRBD2. The CDR3 is 15 residues long. V lost 7 bases, J lost 2 bases, and 5 bases stayed unmatched. Germline V gene data show CDR1 as MDHEN and CDR2 as SYDVKM. CDR3 DNA sequence: TGTGCCAGCAATGGACTAGCGGGACGTCAAGAGACCCAGTACTTC. It is translated as CASNGLAGRQETQYF.

In its sample, this clone was seen a few times. The rearrangement links TRBV27 to TRBJ2-2; D is unclear. The germline V and J ends were trimmed by 0 bases and 3 bases, with 8 bases remaining between them. CDR1 and CDR2 from the germline V gene are MNHEY and SMNVEV (reference sequence). The CDR3 length is 15 residues. CDR3 nucleotides: TGTGCCAGCAGTTTATCGACTTTCTACACCGGGGAGCTGTTTTTT. This encodes CASSLSTFYTGELFF.

This rearrangement joins TRBV7-8 to TRBJ2-7; D remains ambiguous. V was shortened by 1 base and J by 2 bases, with 9 bases between the two germline ends. Germline lookup yields CDR1 SGHVS and CDR2 FQNEAQ. This CDR3 spans 14 amino acids. CDR3 coding DNA: TGTGCCAGCAGCTTAGGTTCAGCCCCCTACGAGCAGTACTTC. It specifies CASSLGSAPYEQYF. Full variable domain (remainder filled in from reference TRBV7-8 and TRBJ2-7): GAGVSQSPRYKVAKRGQDVALRCDPISGHVSLFWYQQALGQGPEFLTYFQNEAQLDKSGLPSDRFFAERPEGSVSTLKIQRTQQEDSAVYLCASSLGSAPYEQYFGPGTRLTVT.

The CDR3 protein is CASSFGLHTQGYTF. In DNA, the CDR3 is TGTGCCAGCAGCTTTGGCCTCCATACTCAAGGCTACACCTTC. The chain couples TRBV11-2 to TRBJ1-2; D unresolved. Trimming cost V 3 bases and J 8 bases, with 16 bases left between them. This CDR3 contains 14 residues. Germline V gene data show CDR1 as SGHAT and CDR2 as FQNNGV.

The chain employs TRBV5-1 and TRBJ2-5; D is uncertain. The CDR3 is 18 amino acids. The germline V gene encodes CDR1 SGHRS and CDR2 YFSETQ. V gave up 5 bases and J gave up 1 base, with 24 bases separating them. For the CDR3, the DNA is TGCGCCAGCAGGAGGCGAAACCTAGAGGCCCTCGTCCAAGAGACCCAGTACTTC. Translation gives CASRRRNLEALVQETQYF.

This clone came up once. V and J are TRBV30 and TRBJ2-7, with TRBD2 identical over 8 bases. V lost 3 bases and J lost 3; bases outside the gene matches: 7. There are 14 residues in the CDR3. From germline, CDR1 is GTSNPN and CDR2 SVGIG (reference sequence). CDR3 loop: CAWRARGTSYEQYF. The CDR3 region has the DNA TGTGCCTGGAGGGCAAGAGGGACTAGCTACGAGCAGTACTTC.

The CDR3 region is CASSLSIATNEKLFF. The DNA for the CDR3 is TGTGCCAGCAGTTTATCGATTGCAACTAATGAAAAACTGTTTTTT. The J gene is TRBJ1-4, the V gene TRBV27; D is uncertain. This CDR3 comprises 15 residues. Germline V gene sequence: CDR1 MNHEY, CDR2 SMNVEV (reference sequence). V gave up 0 bases and J gave up 0 bases, with 5 bases separating them.

V gene TRBV27 combines with J gene TRBJ1-5; D is undetermined. This CDR3 is 14 amino acids long. V was pared by 5 bases and J by 3 bases, with 11 bases between. Germline CDR1 and CDR2: MNHEY and SMNVEV (reference sequence). The CDR3 sequence is CASSLDGNNQPQHF. For the CDR3, the DNA is TGTGCCAGCAGTCTGGACGGGAACAATCAGCCCCAGCATTTT.

The rearrangement links TRBV28 to TRBJ1-2; 8 nucleotides agree with TRBD1. The germline V gene encodes CDR1 MDHEN and CDR2 SYDVKM. This CDR3 is 14 amino acids long. V shed 2 bases and J 6 bases; nucleotides not matched to a gene: 5. The CDR3 nucleotides are TGTGCCAGCAGTTTAGGGGACAGGTTTGATGGCTACACCTTC. Amino acid sequence: CASSLGDRFDGYTF.

The chain links TRBV19 to TRBJ2-2; D gene unclear. Germline values: CDR1 LNHDA, CDR2 SQIVND (reference sequence). The germline V and J ends were trimmed by 2 bases and 13 bases, with 11 bases remaining between them. The CDR3 spans 12 residues. The DNA of the CDR3 is TGTGCCAGTAGTATAAAGGGTCGAGTGCTGTTTTTT. Its protein is CASSIKGRVLFF.